The 9 T cell receptor beta chains below were found in one sample sequenced in a study of blood T cell repertoires in COVID-19. Repertoires were generated with immunoSEQ multiplex PCR, while TCRdb's copy carries only in-frame clones and drops some. The data show roughly 68,000 clones, with roughly 88% seen just once and around 6% held by the top ten. The sequenced sample consisted of peripheral blood. These receptors were taken from a woman in her sixties or seventies with acute or convalescent COVID-19.

This chain connects TRBV19 to TRBJ1-1, with a weak D call TRBD1 (5 bases). This CDR3 comprises 12 residues. The V gene's germline CDR1 is LNHDA and CDR2 SQIVND (reference sequence). V shed 6 bases and J shed 3 bases, with 8 bases lying between them. CDR3 DNA sequence: TGTGCCAGTAGGGGAGGGGACACTGAAGCTTTCTTT. Its protein product is CASRGGDTEAFF.

The chain joins TRBV24-1 to TRBJ2-6; 7 bases map to TRBD1. Germline V gives CDR1 KGHDR, CDR2 SFDVKD. This CDR3 has 15 residues. The trim removed 11 bases at V and 0 bases at J, leaving 6 bases unmatched. This CDR3 is CAIGTASSGANVLTF. DNA of the CDR3: TGTGCCATCGGGACAGCGAGCTCTGGGGCCAACGTCCTGACTTTC.

The chain has TRBV27 and TRBJ2-7, with 9 bases fitting TRBD2. Looked up from germline, CDR1 is MNHEY and CDR2 is SMNVEV (reference sequence). With V trimmed by 5 bases and J by 6 bases, 11 bases remained unmatched. The CDR3 length is 15 residues. CDR3 in amino acids: CASSLRAGGRGEQYF. The CDR3 DNA reads TGTGCCAGCAGTCTTCGGGCGGGAGGGCGAGGCGAGCAGTACTTC.

The rearrangement uses TRBV28 and TRBJ1-1; tentative D call: TRBD1 (5 bases). V lost 4 bases and J lost 10, with 16 bases in between. There are 13 residues in the CDR3. Germline CDR1 is MDHEN and CDR2 is SYDVKM. The CDR3 reads CASSSRAGGGAFF. DNA of the CDR3: TGTGCCAGCAGTTCCAGGGCCGGCGGGGGAGCTTTCTTT. The full variable domain, in which reference TRBV28 and TRBJ1-1 provide the parts outside the CDR3, is DVKVTQSSRYLVKRTGEKVFLECVQDMDHENMFWYRQDPGLGLRLIYFSYDVKMKEKGDIPEGYSVSREKKERFSLILESASTNQTSMYLCASSSRAGGGAFFGQGTRLTVV.

This clone was recorded once. This sequence joins TRBV9 and TRBJ1-3, with 8 bases lining up with TRBD1. V shed 3 bases and J 0 bases; nucleotides not matched to a gene: 14. The germline V gene encodes CDR1 SGDLS and CDR2 YYNGEE. The CDR3 length is 19 residues. CDR3 loop: CASSDRTGKDTPSGNTIYF. CDR3 coding DNA: TGTGCCAGCAGCGACAGGACAGGGAAAGATACCCCCTCTGGAAACACCATATATTTT.

CDR3 sequence (DNA): TGTGCCATCAGTGAGTCGAGGACTAGCGGTTTTACGCAGTATTTT. Translated: CAISESRTSGFTQYF. This rearrangement joins TRBV10-3 to TRBJ2-3; 10 bases match TRBD2. Germline V lookup: CDR1 ENHRY, CDR2 SYGVKD. This CDR3 has 15 amino acids. The ends lost 0 bases at V and 8 bases at J; junction bases unmatched: 5.

This clone was recorded once. The chain uses TRBV15 and TRBJ2-7; D gene ambiguous. CDR1 and CDR2 from the germline V gene are LNHNV and YYDKDF (reference sequence). This CDR3 has 13 amino acids. V was cut by 0 bases and J by 3 bases, with 6 bases left in between. Here the CDR3 DNA reads TGTGCCACCAGCAGAGAGGGCATCTACGAGCAGTACTTC. Translated, it gives CATSREGIYEQYF.

This sequence joins TRBV5-1 and TRBJ2-7, with D maybe TRBD1 (6 bases). This CDR3 is 14 amino acids long. Germline loops: CDR1 SGHRS, CDR2 YFSETQ. V lost 4 bases and J 3 bases, leaving 14 bases between the germline ends. The CDR3 DNA sequence: TGCGCCAGCAGCCCGGAACAGGGACGCTACGAGCAGTACTTC. It codes for CASSPEQGRYEQYF.

This clone was observed a single time. The CDR3 region is CAIRLTSGGELFF. The CDR3 DNA follows: TGTGCCATCAGACTAACCTCCGGCGGGGAGCTGTTTTTT. The genes are TRBV10-3 and TRBJ2-2; D unclear. Trimming left V 6 bases short and J 7 bases short, with 12 bases between. The CDR3 sequence is 13 residues long. Per the germline V gene, CDR1 is ENHRY and CDR2 is SYGVKD.